These T cell receptor beta chains were read from a single sample in a study of STAT5B mutations in CD4+ large granular lymphocyte leukemia. This table comes from immunoSEQ multiplex PCR, and its TCRdb copy is limited to in-frame clones, with some not included. The data hold fewer than 40,000 clones, with roughly nine tenths observed a single time. The source material was CD4+ T cells from blood buffy coats. Receptors originate from a human donor in good health. CDR3s include the opening cysteine and the closing phenylalanine or tryptophan. A D gene is named only where the DNA matches it firmly. The size entry is marked missing in some rows and otherwise reads once, few, many or a size class.

V gene	clone size	D gene	J gene	CDR3 protein	CDR3 DNA
TRBV7-2	few	TRBD2	TRBJ2-7	CASSPRVAGGPYEQYF	TGTGCCAGCAGCCCGAGGGTAGCGGGAGGACCCTACGAGCAGTACTTC
TRBV19	-	TRBD2	TRBJ2-7	CASSSQTTSGHYEQYF	TGTGCCAGTAGTTCTCAGACGACTAGCGGTCACTACGAGCAGTACTTC
TRBV2	-	-	TRBJ1-5	CASSPMTSYSNQPQHF	TGTGCCAGCAGTCCGATGACATCCTATAGCAATCAGCCCCAGCATTTT
TRBV11-2	-	-	TRBJ2-2	CASSLNTNTGELFF	TGTGCCAGCAGCCTAAACACGAACACCGGGGAGCTGTTTTTT
TRBV7-2	once	TRBD1	TRBJ1-1	CASSQTGVTEAFF	TGTGCCAGCAGCCAGACAGGGGTTACTGAAGCTTTCTTT
TRBV19	once	-	TRBJ2-3	CASSRGGTDTQYF	TGTGCCAGTAGTAGAGGGGGCACAGATACGCAGTATTTT
TRBV11-3	-	TRBD2	TRBJ2-5	CASSLGLAVQETQYF	TGTGCCAGCAGCTTAGGACTAGCGGTACAAGAGACCCAGTACTTC
TRBV23-1	-	-	TRBJ2-7	CASSQPYEQYF	TGCGCCAGCAGTCAACCCTACGAGCAGTACTTC
TRBV29-1	-	-	TRBJ1-4	CSVLRREGTNEKLFF	TGCAGCGTTCTAAGGAGGGAGGGCACTAATGAAAAACTGTTTTTT
TRBV19	-	-	TRBJ2-7	CASSIQVGLTYEQYF	TGTGCCAGTAGTATTCAGGTAGGGCTAACCTACGAGCAGTACTTC
TRBV5-1	-	-	TRBJ2-7	CASSLDWGNSYEQYF	TGCGCCAGCAGCTTGGATTGGGGGAACTCCTACGAGCAGTACTTC
TRBV11-3	-	-	TRBJ2-5	CASSSRETQYF	TGTGCCAGCAGCTCGCGGGAGACCCAGTACTTC
TRBV19	-	-	TRBJ1-3	CASSAQTVSGNTIYF	TGTGCCAGTAGTGCCCAGACGGTCTCTGGAAACACCATATATTTT
TRBV29-1	-	-	TRBJ2-1	CSVGTYNNEQFF	TGCAGCGTTGGGACATACAACAATGAGCAGTTCTTC
TRBV6-6	-	TRBD1	TRBJ2-7	CASSYRDRNEQYF	TGTGCCAGCAGTTATCGGGACAGAAACGAGCAGTACTTC
TRBV30	-	-	TRBJ1-1	CAWRSAPYVTEAFF	TGTGCCTGGAGATCGGCCCCTTATGTCACTGAAGCTTTCTTT
TRBV6-5	-	-	TRBJ2-7	CASSYGPRGSYEQYF	TGTGCCAGCAGTTACGGGCCTCGGGGGTCCTACGAGCAGTACTTC
TRBV5-6	once	-	TRBJ2-1	CASSLGWGREQFF	TGTGCCAGCAGCTTGGGATGGGGCAGAGAGCAGTTCTTC
TRBV29-1	-	-	TRBJ1-1	CSVEGQRVNTEAFF	TGCAGCGTTGAAGGACAGCGAGTGAACACTGAAGCTTTCTTT
TRBV7-9	-	-	TRBJ1-3	CASSSDRFGNTIYF	TGTGCCAGCAGCTCAGACAGGTTTGGAAACACCATATATTTT
TRBV27	few	TRBD1	TRBJ2-7	CASSLGQGPYEQYF	TGTGCCAGCAGTTTAGGACAGGGTCCCTACGAGCAGTACTTC
TRBV28	-	TRBD1	TRBJ2-7	CASSLGDRRAHEQYF	TGTGCCAGCAGTTTAGGGGACAGGAGGGCGCACGAGCAGTACTTC
TRBV29-1	-	-	TRBJ1-1	CSVKGMNTEAFF	TGCAGCGTGAAGGGGATGAACACTGAAGCTTTCTTT
TRBV18	-	TRBD1	TRBJ2-7	CASSPSGRGPYEQYF	TGTGCCAGCTCACCCTCCGGCAGGGGGCCCTACGAGCAGTACTTC
TRBV6-6	-	-	TRBJ1-1	CASSYSGRDTEAFF	TGTGCCAGCAGTTACTCGGGGAGGGACACTGAAGCTTTCTTT
TRBV28	-	TRBD1	TRBJ1-1	CASSPGTDTEAFF	TGTGCCAGCAGCCCCGGGACAGACACTGAAGCTTTCTTT
TRBV11-2	-	TRBD2	TRBJ2-5	CASSLRGGAAETQYF	TGTGCCAGCAGCTTACGGGGGGGAGCGGCTGAGACCCAGTACTTC
TRBV7-6	once	-	TRBJ2-2	CASSLSELTGELFF	TGTGCCAGCAGCTTATCCGAGTTGACCGGGGAGCTGTTTTTT
TRBV28	-	-	TRBJ1-2	CASKTTGLTYGYTF	TGTGCCAGCAAGACCACAGGGTTAACCTATGGCTACACCTTC
TRBV14	-	-	TRBJ1-2	CASSHVRDLQANYGYTF	TGTGCCAGCAGCCACGTACGGGACCTCCAAGCTAACTATGGCTACACCTTC
TRBV11-2	-	TRBD1	TRBJ2-1	CASSFNRGNEQFF	TGTGCCAGCAGCTTTAACAGGGGCAATGAGCAGTTCTTC
TRBV4-1	-	-	TRBJ2-3	CASSQVPGAGGDTQYF	TGCGCCAGCAGCCAAGTACCGGGAGCCGGGGGAGATACGCAGTATTTT
TRBV7-9	few	-	TRBJ1-2	CASSLARAGGYGYTF	TGTGCCAGCAGCTTAGCGCGGGCAGGTGGTTATGGCTACACCTTC
TRBV19	-	-	TRBJ2-7	CASKHSDSYEQYF	TGTGCCAGTAAGCACTCGGATAGCTACGAGCAGTACTTC
TRBV27	-	TRBD1	TRBJ2-1	CASSPYFPRQGNEQFF	TGTGCCAGCAGTCCGTACTTTCCCCGACAGGGGAATGAGCAGTTCTTC
TRBV7-7	-	-	TRBJ2-3	CASSLRTASTDTQYF	TGTGCTAGCAGCTTAAGGACAGCTAGCACAGATACGCAGTATTTT
TRBV7-9	-	TRBD1	TRBJ2-7	CASSPGQGAFEQYF	TGTGCCAGCAGCCCAGGACAGGGCGCCTTCGAGCAGTACTTC
TRBV27	-	TRBD1	TRBJ2-1	CASSLQDRGREFF	TGTGCCAGCAGTTTACAGGACAGGGGGCGGGAGTTCTTC
TRBV2	once	-	TRBJ2-1	CARSEGDSSYNEQFF	TGTGCCAGGTCGGAGGGAGACAGCTCCTACAATGAGCAGTTCTTC
TRBV5-1	-	TRBD2	TRBJ2-3	CASSLRTSGDDTQYF	TGCGCCAGCAGCTTGAGGACTAGCGGGGACGATACGCAGTATTTT
TRBV19	-	-	TRBJ1-5	CASAGLGQPQHF	TGTGCCAGTGCGGGGTTGGGCCAGCCCCAGCATTTT
TRBV11-3	-	-	TRBJ2-2	CASSPSENTGELFF	TGTGCCAGCAGCCCGAGTGAGAACACCGGGGAGCTGTTTTTT
TRBV10-1	-	-	TRBJ2-5	CASSRLSGTQYF	TGCGCCAGCAGCAGGCTATCTGGGACCCAGTACTTC
TRBV5-6	few	-	TRBJ2-3	CASSLGAGETDTQYF	TGTGCCAGCAGCTTGGGCGCAGGGGAAACAGATACGCAGTATTTT
TRBV6-1	-	-	TRBJ2-7	CASRLYPDSNYEQYF	TGTGCCAGCAGGCTCTACCCGGATTCCAACTACGAGCAGTACTTC
TRBV29-1	-	-	TRBJ1-1	CSVEQGLYTEAFF	TGCAGCGTTGAACAGGGACTATACACTGAAGCTTTCTTT
TRBV10-2	-	-	TRBJ2-2	CASSGPQGGITGELFF	TGCGCCAGCAGTGGACCCCAGGGGGGGATTACCGGGGAGCTGTTTTTT
TRBV9	-	TRBD1	TRBJ2-5	CASSEDRGLETQYF	TGTGCCAGCAGCGAAGACAGGGGGCTAGAGACCCAGTACTTC
TRBV5-4	-	-	TRBJ1-2	CASSSIGWDGYTF	TGTGCCAGCAGCTCCATCGGGTGGGACGGCTACACCTTC
TRBV9	-	-	TRBJ2-5	CASSGLQGETQYF	TGTGCCAGCAGCGGATTACAGGGAGAGACCCAGTACTTC
TRBV29-1	-	-	TRBJ2-1	CSVVPANNEQFF	TGCAGCGTTGTTCCAGCCAACAATGAGCAGTTCTTC
TRBV28	-	-	TRBJ1-1	CASTKGTGGTEAFF	TGTGCCAGCACGAAGGGGACCGGGGGCACTGAAGCTTTCTTT
TRBV11-2	-	TRBD2	TRBJ2-2	CASSLPTSGNTGELFF	TGTGCCAGCAGCCTTCCGACTAGCGGGAACACCGGGGAGCTGTTTTTT
TRBV7-8	-	-	TRBJ1-5	CASSLALGGISNQPQHF	TGTGCCAGCAGCTTAGCGTTGGGGGGCATCAGCAATCAGCCCCAGCATTTT
TRBV6-6	-	-	TRBJ1-3	CASRSVRSRSGNTIYF	TGTGCCAGCAGGTCGGTCAGGAGTCGCTCTGGAAACACCATATATTTT